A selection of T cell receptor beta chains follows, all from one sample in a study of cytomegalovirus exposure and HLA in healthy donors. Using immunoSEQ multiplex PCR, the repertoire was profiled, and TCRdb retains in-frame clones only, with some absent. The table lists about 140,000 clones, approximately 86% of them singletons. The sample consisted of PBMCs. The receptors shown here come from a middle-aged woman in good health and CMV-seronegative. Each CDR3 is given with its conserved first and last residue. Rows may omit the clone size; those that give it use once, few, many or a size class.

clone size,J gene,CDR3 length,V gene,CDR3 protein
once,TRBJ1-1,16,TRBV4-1,CASSQGQGEVNTEAFF
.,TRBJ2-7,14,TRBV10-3,CAIRDDHSGGEQYF
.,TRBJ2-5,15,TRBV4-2,CASSQPDREGETQYF
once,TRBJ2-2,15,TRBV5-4,CASSLSRGNTGELFF
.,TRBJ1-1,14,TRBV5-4,CASSLKTGETEAFF
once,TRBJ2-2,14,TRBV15,CATSTPLPTGELFF
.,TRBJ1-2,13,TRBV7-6,CASSRGGIYGYTF
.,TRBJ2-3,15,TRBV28,CASSPTSGRGDTQYF
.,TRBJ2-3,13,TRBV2,CASTPDSTDTQYF
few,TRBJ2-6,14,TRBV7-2,CASREGSGANVLTF
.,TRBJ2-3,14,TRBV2,CASSVGTSTDTQYF
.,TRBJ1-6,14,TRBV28,CASRQAKNNSPLHF
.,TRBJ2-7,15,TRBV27,CASRGRQAGVREQYF
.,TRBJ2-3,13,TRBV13,CASTKGIWDTQYF
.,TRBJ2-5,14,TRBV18,CASSPGVGEETQYF
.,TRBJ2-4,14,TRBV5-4,CASSNPSGDRDQYF